The source of this T cell receptor (beta chain) is a study of blood T cell repertoires in COVID-19. Study-wide context: Samples came from the United States, Italy and Spain, spanning acute and convalescent COVID-19.

Data came from immunoSEQ multiplex PCR; TCRdb stores just in-frame clones and leaves some out. There are about 48,000 clones in the sample; around 79% occur only once, and around 19% lies in the top ten. Sample: peripheral blood. The receptor was isolated from a human donor with active or convalescent COVID-19. The donor label of this sample is uncertain.

This chain's CDR3 is CASSPGQLNEKLFF. The CDR3 DNA reads as TGTGCCAGCAGCCCTGGACAGCTTAATGAAAAACTGTTTTTT. The chain combines TRBV7-9 with TRBJ1-4, with D possibly TRBD1 on 6 matching bases. The germline gives CDR1 SEHNR, CDR2 FQNEAQ (reference sequence). Trimming took 5 bases from V and 4 from J, leaving 11 bases between them. The CDR3 sequence is 14 residues long.